Below, 29 T cell receptor beta chains from the same sample are listed, as sequenced in a study of blood T cells in healthy people across ages. Using a J-beta primer mix together with a sample-barcoded 5' primer, a second PCR was run for about 6 to 12 cycles. MiXCR, applied by TCRdb to the 5' RACE reads, yields one record per CDR3 protein. Of about 680,000 distinct CDR3 sequences listed, approximately 50% are singletons. The sequencing input was blood. The receptors were sampled from an older woman in good health.

The rearrangement uses TRBV7-2 and TRBJ2-5, with 7 bases aligning to TRBD1. TRBJ2-7 explains the end of the DNA better; the J call may be wrong. This CDR3 has 14 residues. In germline, CDR1 is SGHTA, CDR2 FQGNSA. The CDR3 protein is CASGNRGPAHEQYF. The CDR3 DNA reads TGTGCCAGCGGGAACAGGGGCCCCGCCCACGAGCAGTACTTC.

The J gene is TRBJ1-5, the V gene TRBV7-9; D gene unclear. The V end lost 3 bases, the J end lost 4 bases, and 10 bases lay between the germline ends. Germline values: CDR1 SEHNR, CDR2 FQNEAQ (reference sequence). The CDR3 is 14 amino acids. The CDR3 DNA is TGTGCCAGCAGCTTCGGGCTGGGTAATCAGCCCCAGCATTTT. Translation: CASSFGLGNQPQHF.

This chain connects TRBV7-9 to TRBJ1-5; 7 bases line up with TRBD1. Trimming at V came to 4 bases and at J to 6 bases, leaving 6 bases not matched to a gene. Germline V CDR1 and CDR2: SEHNR, FQNEAQ (reference sequence). The CDR3 is 14 residues long. CDR3 DNA: TGTGCCAGCAGCTCCTCCCAGGGGGGTCAGCCCCAGCATTTT. This sequence encodes CASSSSQGGQPQHF. Together with reference TRBV7-9 and TRBJ1-5, the CDR3 gives the full variable domain: DTGVSQNPRHKITKRGQNVTFRCDPISEHNRLYWYRQTLGQGPEFLTYFQNEAQLEKSRLLSDRFSAERPKGSFSTLEIQRTEQGDSAMYLCASSSSQGGQPQHFGDGTRLSIL.

A note on this clonotype: This may come from a read error, since a much larger clone is one base off. The chain has TRBV20-1 and TRBJ2-7; the D gene could be TRBD1 or TRBD2 (5 bases each). This CDR3 is built from 15 residues. V was trimmed by 2 bases and J by 10 bases, leaving 24 bases between them. Germline CDR1 reads DFQATT; CDR2 reads SNEGSKA (reference sequence). CDR3 coding DNA: TGCAGTGCTAGACCTGCCGCCGGGACCTTAGAGGCCCAGTACTTC. Encoded protein: CSARPAAGTLEAQYF.

The rearrangement uses TRBV2 and TRBJ1-5, with a weak D call TRBD1 (6 bases). The length of the CDR3 is 13 residues. CDR1 is SNHLY and CDR2 is FYNNEI in the germline V gene. Trimming removed 4 bases from V and 6 bases from J, with 10 bases in between. CDR3 protein: CASSGTVVQPQHF. The CDR3 DNA is TGTGCCAGCAGTGGGACAGTTGTTCAGCCCCAGCATTTT.

This clonotype has a handful of counts. The CDR3 region has the DNA TGTGCCAGCAGTTTCAAGCCCGCCCGGGGGACCCAGTACTTC. Amino acid sequence: CASSFKPARGTQYF. The chain employs TRBV27 and TRBJ2-7; a weak D match, TRBD2 (5 bases). The DNA end favors TRBJ2-5, so the J call may be wrong. From germline, CDR1 is MNHEY and CDR2 SMNVEV (reference sequence). This CDR3 spans 14 amino acids.

This clonotype came up a few times. This chain uses TRBV27 with TRBJ2-5; TRBD2 agrees at 8 bases. Trimming took 6 bases from V and 2 from J; bases not matched to a gene: 5. This CDR3 spans 14 amino acids. Germline V gives CDR1 MNHEY, CDR2 SMNVEV (reference sequence). This CDR3 is CASRTSVKQETQYF. In DNA, the CDR3 is TGTGCCAGCAGGACTAGCGTAAAACAAGAGACCCAGTACTTC.

V and J are TRBV12-3 or TRBV12-4 and TRBJ1-1; D unclear. The CDR3 runs to 13 residues. With 1 base removed from V and 6 bases from J, the gap between germline ends came to 9 bases. The CDR3 sequence is CASSLGGGPEAFF. The CDR3 nucleotides are TGTGCCAGCAGTTTAGGGGGTGGCCCTGAAGCTTTCTTT.

V and J are TRBV20-1 and TRBJ2-4; 10 nucleotides match TRBD2. From germline, CDR1 is DFQATT and CDR2 SNEGSKA (reference sequence). V shed 0 bases, J shed 13 bases, and the junction held 9 bases outside the gene matches. The CDR3 is 14 residues long. Here the CDR3 DNA reads TGCAGTGCTAGAGATGCCGGGACTAGCGAAGAGCAGTACTTC. Its protein product is CSARDAGTSEEQYF.

The rearrangement links TRBV6-2 or TRBV6-3 to TRBJ2-7; TRBD2 agrees at 8 bases. Germline CDR1 and CDR2: MNHEY and SVGEGT. The CDR3 is 14 amino acids. The trim removed 4 bases at V and 3 bases at J, leaving 5 bases unmatched. This CDR3 reads CASSFGAGVYEQYF. The CDR3 DNA follows: TGTGCCAGCAGTTTTGGAGCGGGAGTCTACGAGCAGTACTTC.

This clonotype has just a few counts. The CDR3 loop reads CSAIGTVGSRTYEQYF. In nucleotides, the CDR3 is TGCAGTGCTATCGGGACAGTGGGTTCCCGAACCTACGAGCAGTACTTC. This chain uses TRBV20-1 with TRBJ2-4; 7 bases align to TRBD1. The end of the DNA is better explained by TRBJ2-7, so the J call may be wrong. Germline loops: CDR1 DFQATT, CDR2 SNEGSKA (reference sequence). CDR3 length equals 16 residues.

The chain uses TRBV20-1 and TRBJ2-1; D gene uncertain. CDR3 length: 13 amino acids. V shed 3 bases and J shed 6 bases, with 12 bases lying between them. Germline CDR1 and CDR2: DFQATT and SNEGSKA (reference sequence). As DNA, the CDR3 is TGCAGTGCTAGCCCCGGTTCCGTCAATGAGCAGTTCTTC. It codes for CSASPGSVNEQFF.

This sequence joins TRBV25-1 and TRBJ2-1; weak D call: TRBD2 (7 bases). The CDR3 runs 14 residues. CDR1 is MGHDK and CDR2 is SYGVNS in the germline V gene. Trimming shortened V by 4 bases and J by 10 bases, and 17 bases separated the two germline ends. This CDR3 reads CASSASRGAREQFF. CDR3 in DNA: TGTGCCAGCAGTGCGTCTCGGGGGGCAAGGGAGCAGTTCTTC.

The chain uses TRBV5-6 and TRBJ2-5, with a tentative D call TRBD1 (6 bases). V lost 1 base, J lost 0 bases, and 13 bases lay in between. Germline values: CDR1 SGHDT, CDR2 YYEEEE. The CDR3 is 16 residues long. CDR3 sequence reads: CASSLKGTNYQETQYF. In DNA form, the CDR3 reads TGTGCCAGCAGCTTGAAAGGGACAAACTACCAAGAGACCCAGTACTTC.

The V and J genes are TRBV4-2 and TRBJ2-1; tentatively, D is TRBD2 (6 bases). The CDR3 totals 16 residues. The germline V gene encodes CDR1 LGHNA and CDR2 YNFKEQ. Trimming cost V 3 bases and J 8 bases, with 20 bases left between them. CDR3 protein: CASSQSLSGVADEQFF. CDR3 DNA sequence: TGTGCCAGCAGCCAGAGTCTTTCGGGGGTGGCGGATGAGCAGTTCTTC.

CDR3 DNA sequence: TGTGCCTGGAGTGGGGGTGTGGGCTACGAGCAGTACTTC. Amino acids: CAWSGGVGYEQYF. The rearrangement uses TRBV30 and TRBJ2-1; D uncertain. The last part of the DNA fits TRBJ2-7 better; the J call may be wrong. The CDR3 is 13 amino acids. Germline CDR1 is GTSNPN and CDR2 is SVGIG (reference sequence).

The chain is built from TRBV11-2 and TRBJ2-3, with TRBD2 matching over 8 bases. CDR1 SGHAT and CDR2 FQNNGV come from the germline V gene. V lost 1 base to trimming and J lost 2 bases; unmatched junction nucleotides: 5. There are 16 residues in the CDR3. Written as DNA, the CDR3 is TGTGCCAGCAGCTTAGGAGCGGGAGATAACACAGATACGCAGTATTTT. Translated: CASSLGAGDNTDTQYF.

As concerns this clonotype: Its ends do not fully match the called genes, so a read error is possible. The chain joins TRBV4-3 to TRBJ1-2; D gene uncertain. Germline CDR1 and CDR2: LGHNA and YSLEER. The CDR3 is made up of 13 amino acids. Here the CDR3 reads CASGQDRRSGYTF. CDR3 nucleotide sequence: TGCGCCAGCGGCCAAGATAGGAGGAGTGGCTACACCTTC.

This clonotype was seen a handful of times. V usage is TRBV7-2 and J usage is TRBJ2-7; D may be TRBD2 (6 bases). The last part of the DNA fits TRBJ2-5 better; the J call may be wrong. CDR1 is SGHTA and CDR2 is FQGNSA in the germline V gene. The CDR3 extends over 14 amino acids. In DNA form, the CDR3 reads TGTGCCAGCAGCCTTAGCGGAATCAGGGAGACCCAGTACTTC. It yields the protein CASSLSGIRETQYF.

The chain has TRBV7-2 and TRBJ1-2; D perhaps matches TRBD1 (5 bases). From germline, CDR1 is SGHTA and CDR2 FQGNSA. This CDR3 has 15 amino acids. Between the trimmed V and J ends, which lost 0 bases and 4 bases, there was a span of 12 bases. As DNA, the CDR3 is TGTGCCAGCAGCTTAGCAAGCCAGGGAGCCTATGGCTACACCTTC. It translates to CASSLASQGAYGYTF. The entire variable domain, with the rest obtained from reference TRBV7-2 and TRBJ1-2, is as follows: GAGVSQSPSNKVTEKGKDVELRCDPISGHTALYWYRQSLGQGLEFLIYFQGNSAPDKSGLPSDRFSAERTGGSVSTLTIQRTQQEDSAVYLCASSLASQGAYGYTFGSGTRLTVV.

This clonotype was counted at least ten times. This chain uses TRBV7-3 with TRBJ1-1; D gene uncertain. Germline V gene sequence: CDR1 SGHTA, CDR2 FQGTGA. This CDR3 comprises 13 residues. Trimming removed 3 bases from V and 0 bases from J, with 5 bases in between. The CDR3 here is CASSFSMNTEAFF. The CDR3 region has the DNA TGTGCCAGCAGCTTCAGCATGAACACTGAAGCTTTCTTT.

The chain uses TRBV15 and TRBJ2-5; the D is unclear. CDR3 size: 15 residues. V lost 0 bases to trimming and J lost 1 base, with 9 bases between them. Germline CDR1 and CDR2: LNHNV and YYDKDF (reference sequence). This CDR3 reads CATSRDPGAQETQYF. In nucleotides, the CDR3 is TGTGCCACCAGCAGAGATCCGGGTGCCCAAGAGACCCAGTACTTC.

V and J are TRBV20-1 and TRBJ1-3; weak D call: TRBD1 (5 bases). V shed 5 bases and J shed 0 bases, with 8 bases lying between them. CDR3 size: 13 residues. From germline, CDR1 is DFQATT and CDR2 SNEGSKA (reference sequence). The CDR3 here is CSALTGSGNTIYF. CDR3 DNA sequence: TGCAGTGCTTTAACAGGCTCTGGAAACACCATATATTTT.

The rearrangement uses TRBV12-3 or TRBV12-4 and TRBJ2-5; D may be TRBD1 (6 bases). The CDR3 contains 13 residues. Trimming cost V 1 base and J 10 bases, with 13 bases left between them. The CDR3 region is CASSLVGTPLQYF. The CDR3 coding sequence is TGTGCCAGCAGTTTAGTTGGGACACCTCTCCAGTACTTC.

The genes are TRBV21-1 and TRBJ1-2; TRBD1 is taken as the D call from the table, unchecked against the DNA. TRBV21-1 is a listed pseudogene. The CDR3 contains 17 residues. The CDR3 DNA reads as TGTGCCAGCAGCACCCGACAGGGCCCCTCTTTCGCTTATGGCTACACCTTC. Amino acids: CASSTRQGPSFAYGYTF.

A remark on this clonotype: Germline and junction disagree at one end, which may indicate a read error. J is TRBJ2-5 and V is TRBV6-2 or TRBV6-3; possible D gene TRBD2, 5 bases. Germline CDR1 and CDR2: MNHEY and SVGEGT. The CDR3 totals 15 residues. The CDR3 region has the DNA TGTGCCGGCAGCCCACTTCGGCAGTCGGGAACCCTGCAGTACTTC. It is translated as CAGSPLRQSGTLQYF.

The chain carries TRBV4-3 and TRBJ2-5; a possible D gene is TRBD2 (6 bases). V shed 1 base and J shed 1 base, with 10 bases lying between them. The CDR3 is made up of 15 amino acids. CDR1 is LGHNA and CDR2 is YSLEER in the germline V gene. The CDR3 DNA follows: TGCGCCAGCAGCCAAGTGGAGGGAATCCAAGAGACCCAGTACTTC. Protein: CASSQVEGIQETQYF.

The J gene is TRBJ2-5, the V gene TRBV7-2; D not certain. CDR3 length: 12 residues. Per the germline V gene, CDR1 is SGHTA and CDR2 is FQGNSA. Trimming cost V 3 bases and J 11 bases, with 13 bases left between them. CDR3 sequence: CASSFPGREQYF. The CDR3 coding sequence is TGTGCCAGCAGCTTTCCAGGAAGAGAGCAGTACTTC.

This clonotype has a handful of counts. This chain uses TRBV15 with TRBJ2-5, with 12 bases lining up with TRBD2. The end of the DNA fits TRBJ2-7 better, so the J call may be wrong. Per the germline V gene, CDR1 is LNHNV and CDR2 is YYDKDF (reference sequence). The CDR3 has 16 residues. This chain's CDR3 is CATSRVKTSGSYEQYF. Written as DNA, the CDR3 is TGTGCCACCAGCAGAGTAAAGACTAGCGGGAGCTACGAGCAGTACTTC.